These 5 T cell receptor beta chains were sequenced from one sample in a study of cytomegalovirus exposure and HLA in healthy donors. Use of 60 Vbeta and 13 Jbeta primers characterized the PCR. Method: immunoSEQ multiplex PCR; TCRdb's copy keeps in-frame clones and lacks some. Of over 150,000 clones in the sample, 77% are singletons; the top ten hold 3.7%. Source material: PBMCs. These receptor sequences come from a woman between 55 and 75 years old in good health and CMV-seropositive.

The chain couples TRBV29-1 to TRBJ1-1, with no clear D. V was cut by 5 bases and J by 2 bases, with 9 bases left in between. The CDR3 is made up of 12 amino acids. Germline V gene lookup returns CDR1 SQVTM and CDR2 ANQGSEA. Here the CDR3 DNA reads TGCAGCGTTATGACATTTAACACTGAAGCTTTCTTT. Translated, it gives CSVMTFNTEAFF.

This clone has a single count. The chain recombines TRBV7-9 with TRBJ2-2; TRBD1 matches 8 bases. The CDR3 totals 15 residues. The germline V gene has CDR1 SEHNR and CDR2 FQNEAQ (reference sequence). Trimming took 5 bases from V and 4 from J; bases not matched to a gene: 6. In DNA form, the CDR3 reads TGTGCCAGCAGCCCCCGGACAGGGAGCACCGGGGAGCTGTTTTTT. Translating gives CASSPRTGSTGELFF.

The table lists this clone with a count of one. The V call is TRBV5-1, the J call TRBJ2-1, with 9 bases identical to TRBD2. V gave up 0 bases and J gave up 4 bases; unmatched junction bases: 2. CDR1 and CDR2 from the germline V gene are SGHRS and YFSETQ. The CDR3 is 15 residues long. CDR3 sequence: CASSLVTSGYNEQFF. The CDR3 nucleotides are TGCGCCAGCAGCTTGGTGACTAGCGGTTACAATGAGCAGTTCTTC.

The V gene is TRBV7-3, the J gene TRBJ2-7; TRBD1 aligns across 8 bases. The CDR3 runs 14 residues. Trimming cost V 2 bases and J 2 bases; bases outside gene matches: 2. Germline CDR1 SGHTA, CDR2 FQGTGA. This CDR3 reads CASSLGDRPYEQYF. CDR3 DNA: TGTGCCAGCAGCTTAGGGGACAGGCCCTACGAGCAGTACTTC.

V usage is TRBV7-3 and J usage is TRBJ2-5; the D gene is possibly TRBD2 (5 bases). V dropped 8 bases and J dropped 0 bases, with 10 bases sitting between them. CDR1 and CDR2 from the germline V gene are SGHTA and FQGTGA. CDR3 size: 13 residues. Here the CDR3 DNA reads TGTGCCAGCGGGGAGACTAACCAAGAGACCCAGTACTTC. Translating it yields CASGETNQETQYF.